This TCR beta chain was documented in a study of graft-versus-host responses after intestinal transplantation. In the study overall: Recipients were all induced with anti-thymocyte globulin, then given tacrolimus and steroids for 2 to 3 years. Findings and limits, study-wide: Peak circulating GvH clone levels tracked with early post-transplant HvG declines. Those patients showing graft-donor T cell macrochimerism displayed high graft-versus-host to host-versus-graft clonal ratios in allografts. Researchers found GvH clones in recipient marrow, and some showed up first in ileum or blood.

V was pared by 1 base and J by 3 bases, with 18 bases between. Looked up from germline, CDR1 is SGHTA and CDR2 is FQGNSA. This CDR3 spans 17 amino acids. As regards this clone: No antigen is known for it.

TCRdb keeps only in-frame clones here, not all; method: immunoSEQ multiplex PCR. Of approximately 77,000 clones in the sample, around nine tenths were seen once. The input for sequencing was unstimulated CD4+ T cells sorted from spleen or lymph node cells, taken before intestinal transplant. The TCR originated in a human donor who received an intestinal transplant. The gene calls are TRBV7-2 and TRBJ2-5; possible D gene TRBD1, 6 bases. The CDR3 sequence is CASSLELLGAGEETQYF. CDR3 coding DNA: TGTGCCAGCAGCTTAGAGCTACTGGGGGCAGGGGAAGAGACCCAGTACTTC. Combining the CDR3 with reference TRBV7-2 and TRBJ2-5 gives the whole variable domain GAGVSQSPSNKVTEKGKDVELRCDPISGHTALYWYRQSLGQGLEFLIYFQGNSAPDKSGLPSDRFSAERTGGSVSTLTIQRTQQEDSAVYLCASSLELLGAGEETQYFGPGTRLLVL.